This TCR beta chain was recovered during a study of T cell responses to AZD1222 COVID-19 vaccine. As to this clone: The target antigen is unknown.

Findings and caveats of the study: Baseline serostatus was positive in only a handful of AZD1222 recipients. Repertoire sampling occurred only after the peak T cell response. When two AZD1222 doses had been given, Spike-specific TCR breadth and depth rose.

Profiled with immunoSEQ multiplex PCR; TCRdb holds only in-frame clones, not every one. The profile covers 150,000 to 200,000 clones, with roughly 92% appearing a single time and approximately 1% taken by the ten largest. The CDR3 runs to 14 residues. The J segment lost 3 bases and the V segment lost 4 bases, leaving 7 bases of the junction unmatched. CDR1 and CDR2 from the germline V gene are SGDLS and YYNGEE. The starting material was peripheral blood, obtained 28 days after the second AZD1222 dose. This chain connects TRBV9 to TRBJ2-7; the match to TRBD1 covers 7 bases. The receptor was derived from an adult who received the AZD1222 COVID-19 vaccine. Here the CDR3 reads CASSQVAGGYEQYF. For the CDR3, the DNA is TGTGCCAGCAGCCAAGTAGCAGGGGGCTACGAGCAGTACTTC.